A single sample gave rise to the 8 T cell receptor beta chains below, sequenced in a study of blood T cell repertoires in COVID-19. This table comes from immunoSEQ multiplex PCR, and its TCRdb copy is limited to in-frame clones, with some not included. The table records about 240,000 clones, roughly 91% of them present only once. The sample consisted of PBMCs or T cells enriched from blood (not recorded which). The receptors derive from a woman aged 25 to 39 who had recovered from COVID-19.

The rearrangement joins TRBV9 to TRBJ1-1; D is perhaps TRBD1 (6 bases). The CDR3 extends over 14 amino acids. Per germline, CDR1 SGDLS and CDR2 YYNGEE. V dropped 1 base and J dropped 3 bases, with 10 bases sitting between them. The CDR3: CASSVKWTDTEAFF. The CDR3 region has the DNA TGTGCCAGCAGCGTAAAGTGGACAGACACTGAAGCTTTCTTT.

Here the CDR3 reads CASSPYGTGSTEAFF. The CDR3 bases are TGTGCCAGCAGCCCATACGGGACAGGGAGCACTGAAGCTTTCTTT. The chain uses TRBV13 and TRBJ1-1; TRBD1 agrees at 9 bases. V shed 5 bases and J 4 bases; nucleotides not matched to a gene: 8. CDR1 and CDR2 from the germline V gene are PRHDT and FYEKMQ (reference sequence). The CDR3 totals 15 residues.

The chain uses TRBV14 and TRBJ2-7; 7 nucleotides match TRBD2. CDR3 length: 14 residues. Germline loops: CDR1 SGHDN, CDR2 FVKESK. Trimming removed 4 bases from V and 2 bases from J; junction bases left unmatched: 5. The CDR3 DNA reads TGTGCCAGCAGCCTGCGTGGACTAGCCTACGAGCAGTACTTC. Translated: CASSLRGLAYEQYF. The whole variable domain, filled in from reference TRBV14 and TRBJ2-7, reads EAGVTQFPSHSVIEKGQTVTLRCDPISGHDNLYWYRRVMGKEIKFLLHFVKESKQDESGMPNNRFLAERTGGTYSTLKVQPAELEDSGVYFCASSLRGLAYEQYFGPGTRLTVT.

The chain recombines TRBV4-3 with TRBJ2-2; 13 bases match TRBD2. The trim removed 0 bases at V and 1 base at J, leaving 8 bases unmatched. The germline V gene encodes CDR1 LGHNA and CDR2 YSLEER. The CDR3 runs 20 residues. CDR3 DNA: TGCGCCAGCAGCCAAGATATATTAGGACTAGCGGGGGTGAACACCGGGGAGCTGTTTTTT. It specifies CASSQDILGLAGVNTGELFF.

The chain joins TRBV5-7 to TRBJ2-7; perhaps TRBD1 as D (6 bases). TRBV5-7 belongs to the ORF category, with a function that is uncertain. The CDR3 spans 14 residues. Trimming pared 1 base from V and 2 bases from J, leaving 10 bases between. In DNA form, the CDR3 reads TGTGCCAGCAGCTTGAGACAGGAGACCTACGAGCAGTACTTC. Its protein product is CASSLRQETYEQYF.

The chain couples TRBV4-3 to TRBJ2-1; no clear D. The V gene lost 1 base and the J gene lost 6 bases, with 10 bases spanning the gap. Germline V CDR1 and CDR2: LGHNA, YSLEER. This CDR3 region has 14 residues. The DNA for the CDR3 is TGCGCCAGCAGCCAAGGCTACCGGTCCAATGAGCAGTTCTTC. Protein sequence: CASSQGYRSNEQFF.

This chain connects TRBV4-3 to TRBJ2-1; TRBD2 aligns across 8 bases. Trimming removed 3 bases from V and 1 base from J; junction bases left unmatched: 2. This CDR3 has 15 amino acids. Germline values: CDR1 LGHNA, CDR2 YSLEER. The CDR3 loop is CASSHGGGSYNEQFF. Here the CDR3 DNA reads TGCGCCAGCAGCCACGGGGGGGGATCCTACAATGAGCAGTTCTTC.

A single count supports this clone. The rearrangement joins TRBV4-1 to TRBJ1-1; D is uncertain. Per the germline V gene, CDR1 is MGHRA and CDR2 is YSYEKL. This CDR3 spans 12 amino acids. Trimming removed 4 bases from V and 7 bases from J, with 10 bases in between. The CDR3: CASSPSSDEAFF. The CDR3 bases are TGCGCCAGCAGCCCCTCTAGCGATGAAGCTTTCTTT.